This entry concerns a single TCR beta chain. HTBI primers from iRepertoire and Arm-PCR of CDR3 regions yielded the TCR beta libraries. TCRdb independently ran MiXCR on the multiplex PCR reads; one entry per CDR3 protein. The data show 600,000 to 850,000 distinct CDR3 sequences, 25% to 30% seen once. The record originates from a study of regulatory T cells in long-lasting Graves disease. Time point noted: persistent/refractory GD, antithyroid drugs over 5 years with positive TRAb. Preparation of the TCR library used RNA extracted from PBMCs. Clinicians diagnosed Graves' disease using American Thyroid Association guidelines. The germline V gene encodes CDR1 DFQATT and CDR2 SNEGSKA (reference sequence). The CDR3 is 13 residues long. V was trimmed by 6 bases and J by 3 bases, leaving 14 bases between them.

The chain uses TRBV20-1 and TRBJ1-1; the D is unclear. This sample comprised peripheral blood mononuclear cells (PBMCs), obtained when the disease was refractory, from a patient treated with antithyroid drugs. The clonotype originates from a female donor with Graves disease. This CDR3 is CSALPDGYTEAFF. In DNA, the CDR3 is TGCAGTGCACTTCCCGACGGCTACACTGAAGCTTTCTTT.